This entry lists 16 T cell receptor beta chains sequenced from one sample in a study of early T cells in non-severe SARS-CoV-2 infection. TCRdb recomputed calls from the 5' RACE reads with MiXCR, one row per CDR3 protein. The repertoire holds about 92,000 distinct CDR3 sequences, with 14% as singletons. Sequenced material: whole blood. These receptors were collected from an adult who was a healthcare worker with PCR-confirmed SARS-CoV-2 infection or an uninfected control (not recorded which).

This clonotype was recorded a few times. This chain joins TRBV29-1 and TRBJ1-2; maybe TRBD1 (6 bases). Germline V lookup: CDR1 SQVTM, CDR2 ANQGSEA. V dropped 3 bases and J dropped 0 bases, with 11 bases sitting between them. The CDR3 covers 14 residues. CDR3 nucleotides: TGCAGCGTTGATAGGGGGAACGCTAACTATGGCTACACCTTC. This encodes CSVDRGNANYGYTF.

This clonotype was counted between two and nine times. This chain joins TRBV7-9 and TRBJ2-7; D gene unclear. The germline V gene has CDR1 SEHNR and CDR2 FQNEAQ (reference sequence). Trimming stripped 4 bases from V and 2 bases from J, with 9 bases between. The CDR3 spans 13 residues. CDR3 region: CASSSGVAYEQYF. CDR3 coding DNA: TGTGCCAGCAGCTCCGGAGTTGCCTACGAGCAGTACTTC.

This sequence joins TRBV27 and TRBJ2-3; D is undetermined. CDR3 length equals 17 residues. Germline CDR1 and CDR2: MNHEY and SMNVEV (reference sequence). With 3 bases removed from V and 2 bases from J, the gap between germline ends came to 18 bases. CDR3 bases: TGTGCCAGCAGTTTGCTTCCGGGCAGTCTTAACACAGATACGCAGTATTTT. The encoded protein is CASSLLPGSLNTDTQYF.

The chain joins TRBV5-1 to TRBJ1-1; D unresolved. Per the germline V gene, CDR1 is SGHRS and CDR2 is YFSETQ. The CDR3 spans 14 residues. The V end lost 1 base, the J end lost 7 bases, and 14 bases lay between the germline ends. This CDR3 is CASSLTAAVNEAFF. The CDR3 coding sequence is TGCGCCAGCAGCTTGACGGCAGCGGTTAATGAAGCTTTCTTT.

The rearrangement links TRBV12-5 to TRBJ1-5; no reliable D call. Germline CDR1 LGHNT, CDR2 FRNRAP. This CDR3 has 13 residues. The V end lost 7 bases, the J end lost 0 bases, and 7 bases lay between the germline ends. CDR3 in amino acids: CASAWGSNQPQHF. DNA for the CDR3: TGTGCTAGTGCATGGGGTAGCAATCAGCCCCAGCATTTT.

This clonotype occurred a few times. The V and J genes are TRBV7-8 and TRBJ2-2; D remains ambiguous. There are 14 residues in the CDR3. V was trimmed by 6 bases and J by 0 bases, leaving 8 bases between them. Looked up from germline, CDR1 is SGHVS and CDR2 is FQNEAQ. This CDR3 reads CASRRTSNTGELFF. CDR3 DNA: TGTGCCAGCAGACGTACCTCGAACACCGGGGAGCTGTTTTTT.

The chain joins TRBV20-1 to TRBJ2-2; D possibly corresponds to TRBD2 (6 bases). Trimming took 1 base from V and 7 from J, leaving 16 bases between them. This CDR3 contains 15 residues. Looked up from germline, CDR1 is DFQATT and CDR2 is SNEGSKA (reference sequence). The CDR3 bases are TGCAGTGCTAGAGTCGGAGGAGGGGAGAGCGGGGAGCTGTTTTTT. This sequence encodes CSARVGGGESGELFF.

This clonotype was seen many times. The chain employs TRBV25-1 and TRBJ2-7; perhaps TRBD2 as D (6 bases). Trimming pared 4 bases from V and 8 bases from J, leaving 15 bases between. The V gene's germline CDR1 is MGHDK and CDR2 SYGVNS. The CDR3 has 13 amino acids. The CDR3 loop is CASSAMGGAKQYF. The CDR3 DNA is TGTGCCAGCAGTGCCATGGGGGGTGCGAAGCAGTACTTC.

The rearrangement links TRBV10-3 to TRBJ2-7; maybe TRBD1 (6 bases). The CDR3 consists of 15 residues. The V end was cut by 3 bases, the J end by 0 bases, with 12 bases between. Germline V CDR1 and CDR2: ENHRY, SYGVKD. CDR3 DNA: TGTGCCATCAGTGATAACGGACAGTCCTCCTACGAGCAGTACTTC. It translates to CAISDNGQSSYEQYF.

This rearrangement joins TRBV11-2 to TRBJ1-5; 7 nucleotides agree with TRBD1. CDR1 is SGHAT, CDR2 FQNNGV, per germline. CDR3 size: 17 residues. Losses at the gene ends were 6 bases for V and 2 bases for J; bases not matched to a gene: 13. This CDR3 is CASSLRTGPGGNQPQHF. CDR3 DNA: TGTGCCAGCAGTCTGCGGACAGGTCCAGGGGGCAATCAGCCCCAGCATTTT.

This clonotype was seen more than once but under ten times. The chain recombines TRBV20-1 with TRBJ2-2; TRBD1 aligns across 8 bases. The CDR3 consists of 15 residues. In germline, CDR1 is DFQATT, CDR2 SNEGSKA (reference sequence). V lost 5 bases, J lost 0 bases, and 5 bases stayed unmatched. DNA for the CDR3: TGCAGTGCTCCTGACAGGGGTTCGAACACCGGGGAGCTGTTTTTT. Protein: CSAPDRGSNTGELFF.

There are many counts of this clonotype. The DNA for the CDR3 is TGTGCCTGGAGTCCCCGTGCTGAAAAACTGTTTTTT. Its protein product is CAWSPRAEKLFF. The V and J genes are TRBV30 and TRBJ1-4; D gene uncertain. Trimming cost V 2 bases and J 7 bases, with 8 bases left between them. Germline loops: CDR1 GTSNPN, CDR2 SVGIG (reference sequence). This CDR3 comprises 12 residues.

The chain combines TRBV24-1 with TRBJ2-1, with D tentatively TRBD2 (5 bases). Trimming stripped 4 bases from V and 2 bases from J, with 11 bases between. CDR1 and CDR2 from the germline V gene are KGHDR and SFDVKD. The CDR3 contains 15 residues. CDR3 sequence reads: CATSDEDFPYNEQFF. The CDR3 DNA reads as TGTGCCACCAGTGACGAGGACTTTCCCTACAATGAGCAGTTCTTC.

V and J are TRBV11-2 and TRBJ2-5; D might be TRBD2 (5 bases). Germline V gives CDR1 SGHAT, CDR2 FQNNGV. Deletions cut 5 bases from V and 5 bases from J, with 12 bases between. The CDR3 extends over 13 amino acids. The CDR3 reads CASSRGPQETQYF. The CDR3 DNA reads TGTGCCAGCAGCCGCGGGCCGCAGGAGACCCAGTACTTC.

This clonotype was seen many times. V is TRBV24-1 and J is TRBJ2-3; tentatively, D is TRBD2 (5 bases). This CDR3 is 11 amino acids long. The germline V gene has CDR1 KGHDR and CDR2 SFDVKD. V was clipped by 11 bases and J by 6 bases, with 11 bases between them. The CDR3 DNA reads as TGTGCCAGAGAGGGATTTGATACGCAGTATTTT. Translation: CAREGFDTQYF.

The rearrangement joins TRBV7-2 to TRBJ1-4; 8 bases map to TRBD1. The CDR3 loop spans 15 amino acids. V gave up 4 bases and J gave up 7 bases; unmatched junction bases: 8. The V gene's germline CDR1 is SGHTA and CDR2 FQGNSA. The CDR3: CASSWEDRDGEKLFF. The CDR3 DNA is TGTGCCAGCAGCTGGGAGGACAGGGATGGTGAAAAACTGTTTTTT.